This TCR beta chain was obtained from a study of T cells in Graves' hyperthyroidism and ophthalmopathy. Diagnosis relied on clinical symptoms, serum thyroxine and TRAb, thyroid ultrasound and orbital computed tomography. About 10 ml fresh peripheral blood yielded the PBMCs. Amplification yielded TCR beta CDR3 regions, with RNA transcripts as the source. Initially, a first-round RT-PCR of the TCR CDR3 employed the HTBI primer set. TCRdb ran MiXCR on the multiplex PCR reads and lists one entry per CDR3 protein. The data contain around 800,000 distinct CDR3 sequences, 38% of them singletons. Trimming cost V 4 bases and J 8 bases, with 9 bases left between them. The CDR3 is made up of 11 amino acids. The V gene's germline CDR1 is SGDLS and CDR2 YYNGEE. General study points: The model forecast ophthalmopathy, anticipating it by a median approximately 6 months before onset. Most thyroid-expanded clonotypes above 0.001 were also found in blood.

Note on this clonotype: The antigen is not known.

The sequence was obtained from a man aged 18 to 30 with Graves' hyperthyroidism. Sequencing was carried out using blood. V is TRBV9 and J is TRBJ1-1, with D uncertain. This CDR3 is CASSRREEAFF. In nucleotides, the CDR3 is TGTGCCAGCAGCCGGAGGGAGGAAGCTTTCTTT.